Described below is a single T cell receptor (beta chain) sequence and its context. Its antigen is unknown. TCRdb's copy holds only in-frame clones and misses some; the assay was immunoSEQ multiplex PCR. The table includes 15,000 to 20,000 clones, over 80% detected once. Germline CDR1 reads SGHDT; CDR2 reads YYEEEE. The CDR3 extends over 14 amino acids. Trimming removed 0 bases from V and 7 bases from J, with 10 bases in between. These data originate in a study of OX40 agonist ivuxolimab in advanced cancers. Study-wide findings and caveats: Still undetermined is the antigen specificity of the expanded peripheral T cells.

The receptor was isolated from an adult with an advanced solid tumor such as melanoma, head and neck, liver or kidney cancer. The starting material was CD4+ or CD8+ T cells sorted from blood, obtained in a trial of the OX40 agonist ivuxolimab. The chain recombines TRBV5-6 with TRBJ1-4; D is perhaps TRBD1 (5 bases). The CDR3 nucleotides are TGTGCCAGCAGCTTGGCAGGGAGTAGTGAAAAACTGTTTTTT. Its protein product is CASSLAGSSEKLFF.